This T cell receptor (beta chain) was obtained from a study of T cell repertoires in cytomegalovirus infection (dated by TCRdb to the late 2010s). Notes on the research overall: The peptide stimulations were aimed at well-studied HLA-B-restricted epitopes as well as recently identified HLA-C-restricted CMV epitopes, whose presentation resists viral immunomodulation. Donor HLA type was relevant to the analysis, as public TCR beta signatures indicated carriage of CMV infection together with the matching HLA type. What the authors observed across the whole study: The ex vivo response was dominated by HLA-C-restricted CMV-specific TCR beta clonotypes, and the single most frequent clonotype in two of eight donors was supplied by these HLA-C-restricted clonotypes. In both this cohort and an independent roughly 400-donor cohort, the cumulative frequency of public TCR beta family members distinguished carriers of CMV infection plus the relevant HLA type.

The treatment or condition label, read with the paper, signifies: in vitro stimulation with specific CMV peptide epitopes to enrich CMV-specific T cells. Regarding this clonotype: Its specific antigen is unknown. The sample holds no much larger clone one base away, and base qualities are not on file.

Including the terminal cysteine and phenylalanine, the CDR3 comprises 15 residues. The read is trimmed to its CDR3 DNA, 45 bases read in frame from base 1. V ends up 6 bases short and J 0 bases short, with an unmatched junction base count of 5. TCRdb lists the instrument as Illumina HiSeq 1500. The raw public reads went through TCRdb reprocessing: fastp at Q25, MiXCR clone calling, in-frame beta chains kept. One record per CDR3 amino acid sequence lists the most common genes and DNA. This sample gives around 340,000 distinct CDR3 sequences in total; just under 30% of them show up just once. Of the sample, roughly 20% falls within the top ten clones.

This clonotype originated in a human donor in good health (CMV status not recorded). Some clones in this sample may be carry-over from other donors' samples. Material: cultured PBMCs, obtained from culture after CMV antigen stimulation. The receptor chain draws on TRBV12-3 or TRBV12-4 and TRBJ1-1, with 9 bases matching TRBD1. The nucleotides read TGTGCCAGCAGGTTGACAGGGGGTATGAACACTGAAGCTTTCTTT. Translated, it reads CASRLTGGMNTEAFF.